The source of this TCR beta chain is a study of metastatic and nonmetastatic thyroid tumors. Overall study: Across blood and tumor or nodule tissue, repertoires from malignant and benign thyroid patients were compared with one another.

The entire patient cohort was treatment-naive prior to thyroid surgery. In the original workflow: The distant-metastasis classifier for papillary thyroid cancer was built from CDR3 differences across clinicopathological groups. TCRdb re-called clones via MiXCR from the PCR reads. These V and J calls are TCRdb output, not the study's own analysis. The data hold about 25,000 clones, with 21% observed a single time. The CDR3 is 13 residues long. Germline V CDR1 and CDR2: WNHNN, SYGVQD (reference sequence). The V gene lost 2 bases and the J gene lost 10 bases, with 9 bases spanning the gap. This sequence joins TRBV10-1 and TRBJ1-6; D might be TRBD1 (5 bases). The sample comprised blood. This sequence originates from a male donor with papillary thyroid cancer or a benign thyroid nodule (not recorded which). Some clones in this sample may be carry-over from other donors' samples. This CDR3 is CASSEGAGSPLHF. The CDR3 bases are TGCGCCAGCAGTGAGGGGGCAGGCTCACCCCTCCACTTT.